The 16 T cell receptor beta chains below were found in one sample sequenced in a study of control samples from healthy donors and cancer patients. Measured with immunoSEQ multiplex PCR; TCRdb has only the in-frame clones, and not every one. This table holds 95,000 to 130,000 clones, 85% to 90% found once. Sequenced input: PBMCs. The receptors originated from a woman aged 50 to 60 with colorectal cancer.

This chain uses TRBV3-1 (or the pseudogene TRBV3-2) with TRBJ2-3; 10 bases map to TRBD2. Germline CDR1 LGHDT, CDR2 YNNKEL (reference sequence). V shed 1 base, J shed 5 bases, and the junction held 3 bases outside the gene matches. The length of the CDR3 is 15 residues. The CDR3 DNA reads as TGTGCCAGCAGCCAAGCGAGCGGGGGGGGAGATACGCAGTATTTT. This encodes CASSQASGGGDTQYF.

This chain links TRBV14 with TRBJ2-1; no clear D gene. CDR1 is SGHDN, CDR2 FVKESK, per germline. The CDR3 has 15 amino acids. Trimming cost V 3 bases and J 9 bases, with 18 bases left between them. CDR3 sequence reads: CASSQYTHLWREQFF. In nucleotides, the CDR3 is TGTGCCAGCAGCCAGTATACCCATCTTTGGCGTGAGCAGTTCTTC.

This clone was found a few times. The chain combines TRBV18 with TRBJ2-3; D not certain. Germline V gene data show CDR1 as KGHSH and CDR2 as LQKENI. V was shortened by 0 bases and J by 0 bases, with 13 bases between the two germline ends. This CDR3 has 17 residues. DNA of the CDR3: TGTGCCAGCTCACCACCGTTACGGGCTACTAGCACAGATACGCAGTATTTT. The encoded protein is CASSPPLRATSTDTQYF.

The chain employs TRBV14 and TRBJ2-7; D not resolved. Germline CDR1 is SGHDN and CDR2 is FVKESK. The CDR3 contains 10 residues. Trimming pared 4 bases from V and 4 bases from J, leaving 2 bases between. CDR3 DNA: TGTGCCAGCAGCCCGTACGAGCAGTACTTC. The encoded protein is CASSPYEQYF.

In its sample, this clone was seen once. As DNA, the CDR3 is TGTGCCACCTCCAAGGGGGGGAGTGAAAAACTGTTTTTT. It translates to CATSKGGSEKLFF. The chain is built from TRBV10-3 and TRBJ1-4; possibly TRBD1 for D (6 bases). The CDR3 sequence is 13 residues long. Germline CDR1 is ENHRY and CDR2 is SYGVKD. V gave up 10 bases and J gave up 7 bases, with 16 bases separating them.

The chain uses TRBV11-3 and TRBJ2-3; D might be TRBD2 (6 bases). Trimming shortened V by 2 bases and J by 2 bases, and 11 bases separated the two germline ends. Germline CDR1 reads SGHNT; CDR2 reads YENEEA. The CDR3 has 15 amino acids. DNA of the CDR3: TGTGCCAGCAGCTTATTTTCGGGAGACACAGATACGCAGTATTTT. This encodes CASSLFSGDTDTQYF. Supplemented by reference TRBV11-3 and TRBJ2-3, the full variable domain reads EAGVVQSPRYKIIEKKQPVAFWCNPISGHNTLYWYLQNLGQGPELLIRYENEEAVDDSQLPKDRFSAERLKGVDSTLKIQPAELGDSAVYLCASSLFSGDTDTQYFGPGTRLTVL.

This chain joins TRBV3-1 (or the pseudogene TRBV3-2) and TRBJ1-1; TRBD1 matches 10 bases. Germline-derived CDR1 and CDR2 are LGHDT and YNNKEL (reference sequence). Trimming removed 3 bases from V and 1 base from J; junction bases left unmatched: 5. The CDR3 length is 16 residues. This CDR3 is CASSQDRGNGNTEAFF. The CDR3 DNA reads TGTGCCAGCAGCCAGGACAGGGGGAATGGGAACACTGAAGCTTTCTTT.

CDR3 sequence: CASGLAVDTSSYEQYF. The DNA of the CDR3 is TGTGCTAGTGGTTTGGCCGTAGACACCTCATCCTACGAGCAGTACTTC. This sequence joins TRBV12-5 and TRBJ2-7; no definite D call. V shed 1 base and J shed 1 base, with 14 bases lying between them. This CDR3 has 16 residues. Germline V gene lookup returns CDR1 LGHNT and CDR2 FRNRAP.

This rearrangement joins TRBV5-6 to TRBJ1-2; maybe TRBD1 (5 bases). This CDR3 is built from 13 residues. The germline gives CDR1 SGHDT, CDR2 YYEEEE. The germline V and J ends were trimmed by 0 bases and 7 bases, with 10 bases remaining between them. CDR3 bases: TGTGCCAGCAGCTTGGGTAGGGGAGTTGGCTACACCTTC. Encoded protein: CASSLGRGVGYTF.

This clone has a handful of counts. The rearrangement links TRBV13 to TRBJ2-1, with TRBD2 matching 12 bases. Per the germline V gene, CDR1 is PRHDT and CDR2 is FYEKMQ (reference sequence). This CDR3 is built from 17 residues. V trimming: 4 bases; J trimming: 0 bases; junction bases outside the gene matches: 4. CDR3 in DNA: TGTGCCAGCAGCTGGCTAGCGGGAGGGAGCTCCTACAATGAGCAGTTCTTC. It specifies CASSWLAGGSSYNEQFF.

J is TRBJ1-2 and V is TRBV5-1; tentatively, D is TRBD1 (5 bases). The CDR3 is 13 amino acids. V lost 0 bases, J lost 4 bases, and 7 bases lay in between. The germline gives CDR1 SGHRS, CDR2 YFSETQ. For the CDR3, the DNA is TGCGCCAGCAGCTTGGATCAGGGCTATGGCTACACCTTC. Protein: CASSLDQGYGYTF.

This sequence joins TRBV4-1 and TRBJ1-5; TRBD1 is a possible D gene (6 bases). The V gene's germline CDR1 is MGHRA and CDR2 YSYEKL. Trimming shortened V by 4 bases and J by 6 bases, and 10 bases separated the two germline ends. CDR3 length: 13 residues. DNA of the CDR3: TGCGCCAGCAGCCCAGGGGAGGGTCAGCCCCAGCATTTT. Translation: CASSPGEGQPQHF.

This clone appeared a single time. This CDR3 is CASSLDVAGGKTDTQYF. The CDR3 DNA sequence: TGTGCCAGCAGCTTAGATGTAGCGGGAGGGAAGACAGATACGCAGTATTTT. The V gene is TRBV7-6, the J gene TRBJ2-3, with 11 bases identical to TRBD2. The CDR3 is 17 amino acids. V lost 1 base, J lost 3 bases, and 6 bases stayed unmatched. Germline loops: CDR1 SGHVS, CDR2 FNYEAQ. The variable domain in full, completed from reference TRBV7-6 and TRBJ2-3, reads GAGVSQSPRYKVTKRGQDVALRCDPISGHVSLYWYRQALGQGPEFLTYFNYEAQQDKSGLPNDRFSAERPEGSISTLTIQRTEQRDSAMYRCASSLDVAGGKTDTQYFGPGTRLTVL.

CDR3 nucleotide sequence: TGCGCCAGCAGCCCGGGACAGACCGTTTATGGCTACACCTTC. As protein: CASSPGQTVYGYTF. The genes are TRBV5-1 and TRBJ1-2, with 7 bases lining up with TRBD1. The CDR3 is 14 amino acids. Germline V gives CDR1 SGHRS, CDR2 YFSETQ. J was trimmed by 5 bases and V by 4 bases; bases with no gene match: 8.

The chain joins TRBV11-1 to TRBJ2-1; the D is unclear. V shed 8 bases and J shed 9 bases, with 14 bases lying between them. From germline, CDR1 is SGHAT and CDR2 FQDESV (reference sequence). CDR3 length: 12 residues. Written as DNA, the CDR3 is TGTGCCAGCTCTCTTTGGGCTCTTGAGCAGTTCTTC. Its protein product is CASSLWALEQFF.

In nucleotides, the CDR3 is TGTGCCAGCAGTTGGACAGGGGTCAATGAAAAACTGTTTTTT. It encodes CASSWTGVNEKLFF. The gene calls are TRBV6-5 and TRBJ1-4; 9 bases agree with TRBD1. From germline, CDR1 is MNHEY and CDR2 SVGAGI. The V and J ends lost 4 bases and 5 bases, in that order; junction bases with no gene match: 2. The CDR3 is 14 amino acids.